This passage covers 15 T cell receptor beta chains from one sample sequenced in a study of T cell responses to AZD1222 COVID-19 vaccine. Sequencing used immunoSEQ multiplex PCR; TCRdb keeps in-frame clones, though not all of them. The sample consists of more than 90,000 clones, 75% to 90% of them appearing once. Sample: peripheral blood, taken 28 days after the second AZD1222 dose. The receptors shown here come from an adult who received the AZD1222 COVID-19 vaccine.

The rearrangement joins TRBV6-2 or TRBV6-3 to TRBJ2-1, with D possibly matching TRBD2 (6 bases). Per germline, CDR1 MNHEY and CDR2 SVGEGT. The V and J ends lost 0 bases and 4 bases respectively, with 16 bases between them. The CDR3 has 17 amino acids. CDR3 sequence reads: CASSYSTGGEKYNEQFF. The CDR3 DNA follows: TGTGCCAGCAGTTACTCGACCGGGGGAGAAAAATACAATGAGCAGTTCTTC.

The chain carries TRBV13 and TRBJ2-1; D unresolved. V was trimmed by 2 bases and J by 9 bases, leaving 8 bases between them. CDR1 is PRHDT and CDR2 is FYEKMQ in the germline V gene (reference sequence). The CDR3 contains 12 residues. The CDR3, as DNA: TGTGCCAGCAGCTTAAACCCTAGTGAGCAGTTCTTC. It yields the protein CASSLNPSEQFF.

CDR3 in amino acids: CASTEQGKNTEAFF. The CDR3 DNA reads as TGTGCCAGCACAGAACAGGGAAAGAACACTGAAGCTTTCTTT. The chain recombines TRBV6-6 with TRBJ1-1; D perhaps matches TRBD1 (6 bases). V was trimmed by 7 bases and J by 1 base, leaving 13 bases between them. The CDR3 length is 14 residues. Per the germline V gene, CDR1 is MNHNY and CDR2 is SVGAGI (reference sequence).

This chain uses TRBV29-1 with TRBJ2-3; D possibly corresponds to TRBD1 (5 bases). With 2 bases removed from V and 1 base from J, the gap between germline ends came to 10 bases. CDR3 length: 14 residues. The germline V gene has CDR1 SQVTM and CDR2 ANQGSEA. The CDR3 DNA is TGCAGCGTTGAAAGCCCGACAGGCACAGATACGCAGTATTTT. It yields the protein CSVESPTGTDTQYF.

The V call is TRBV2, the J call TRBJ2-7; TRBD2 aligns across 8 bases. The CDR3 is made up of 15 amino acids. Germline-derived CDR1 and CDR2 are SNHLY and FYNNEI. The V gene end was trimmed by 6 bases and the J gene end by 0 bases; junction bases not matched to a gene: 7. CDR3 coding DNA: TGTGCCAGCAGGGCGGGGGGCGATCCCTCCTACGAGCAGTACTTC. It specifies CASRAGGDPSYEQYF. The complete variable domain, with remaining parts taken from reference TRBV2 and TRBJ2-7, reads EPEVTQTPSHQVTQMGQEVILRCVPISNHLYFYWYRQILGQKVEFLVSFYNNEISEKSEIFDDQFSVERPDGSNFTLKIRSTKLEDSAMYFCASRAGGDPSYEQYFGPGTRLTVT.

The rearrangement joins TRBV11-2 to TRBJ2-2; 7 bases match TRBD1. CDR1 and CDR2 (germline): SGHAT, FQNNGV. Trimming at V came to 0 bases and at J to 3 bases, leaving 7 bases not matched to a gene. The CDR3 length is 17 residues. Here the CDR3 DNA reads TGTGCCAGCAGCTTAGATCAGGGGGTGGTGGACACCGGGGAGCTGTTTTTT. It translates to CASSLDQGVVDTGELFF.

The chain carries TRBV5-1 and TRBJ2-1; 9 bases are a match to TRBD2. CDR1 and CDR2 (germline): SGHRS, YFSETQ. The ends lost 3 bases at V and 9 bases at J; junction bases unmatched: 7. The CDR3 is made up of 14 amino acids. This CDR3 reads CASSSGLAGGEQFF. The CDR3 DNA reads as TGCGCCAGCAGCTCGGGACTAGCTGGGGGTGAGCAGTTCTTC.

This rearrangement joins TRBV28 to TRBJ2-7; unclear D gene. The CDR3 has 13 amino acids. Trimming shortened V by 2 bases and J by 1 base, and 6 bases separated the two germline ends. Germline lookup yields CDR1 MDHEN and CDR2 SYDVKM. CDR3 sequence (DNA): TGTGCCAGCAGTTTACGGGCTTCCTACGAGCAGTACTTC. It translates to CASSLRASYEQYF.

The V and J genes are TRBV9 and TRBJ2-1, with D maybe TRBD1 (5 bases). The V end was cut by 3 bases, the J end by 6 bases, with 7 bases between. In germline, CDR1 is SGDLS, CDR2 YYNGEE. The CDR3 covers 12 residues. Here the CDR3 DNA reads TGTGCCAGCAGCGCAGGGTTCAATGAGCAGTTCTTC. Its translation is CASSAGFNEQFF.

The chain links TRBV7-9 to TRBJ2-3; D is uncertain. The V gene lost 2 bases and the J gene lost 4 bases, with 4 bases spanning the gap. Germline assignment: CDR1 SEHNR and CDR2 FQNEAQ (reference sequence). The CDR3 is made up of 12 amino acids. CDR3 DNA: TGTGCCAGCAGCTTAACAGCAGATACGCAGTATTTT. Translating it yields CASSLTADTQYF.

J is TRBJ2-2 and V is TRBV5-5, with 8 nucleotides matching TRBD1. Germline CDR1 and CDR2: SGHKS and YYEKEE (reference sequence). V shed 4 bases and J 2 bases; nucleotides not matched to a gene: 7. The CDR3 length is 16 residues. DNA for the CDR3: TGTGCCAGCAGCCATCGGACAGGGACAAACACCGGGGAGCTGTTTTTT. As protein: CASSHRTGTNTGELFF.

V and J are TRBV3-1 (or the pseudogene TRBV3-2) and TRBJ2-2, with a tentative D call TRBD1 (6 bases). Trimming shortened V by 5 bases and J by 5 bases, and 15 bases separated the two germline ends. Germline V gene data show CDR1 as LGHDT and CDR2 as YNNKEL (reference sequence). The CDR3 length is 15 residues. CDR3 region: CASSYQQGVTGELFF. The CDR3 DNA reads as TGTGCCAGCAGCTATCAACAGGGAGTAACCGGGGAGCTGTTTTTT.

The chain has TRBV7-3 and TRBJ2-3; TRBD1 matches 7 bases. The CDR3 covers 16 residues. Germline CDR1 SGHTA, CDR2 FQGTGA. The J segment lost 2 bases and the V segment lost 0 bases, leaving 5 bases of the junction unmatched. CDR3 DNA sequence: TGTGCCAGCAGCTTAACCCCGGGACAGAACACAGATACGCAGTATTTT. This sequence encodes CASSLTPGQNTDTQYF. The complete variable domain, with remaining parts taken from reference TRBV7-3 and TRBJ2-3, reads GAGVSQTPSNKVTEKGKYVELRCDPISGHTALYWYRQSLGQGPEFLIYFQGTGAADDSGLPNDRFFAVRPEGSVSTLKIQRTERGDSAVYLCASSLTPGQNTDTQYFGPGTRLTVL.

The chain uses TRBV27 and TRBJ1-2, with a weak D call TRBD1 (5 bases). V lost 11 bases and J 4 bases, leaving 17 bases between the germline ends. The CDR3 has 13 residues. Per germline, CDR1 MNHEY and CDR2 SMNVEV (reference sequence). For the CDR3, the DNA is TGTGCCCGAGGGCAGGGAGGTATCTATGGCTACACCTTC. Encoded protein: CARGQGGIYGYTF.

J is TRBJ2-7 and V is TRBV28; 8 bases fit TRBD1. Germline V lookup: CDR1 MDHEN, CDR2 SYDVKM. V gave up 3 bases and J gave up 7 bases; unmatched junction bases: 8. The CDR3 spans 14 residues. CDR3 sequence: CASSFMGQEREQYF. CDR3 in DNA: TGTGCCAGCAGTTTCATGGGACAGGAGAGGGAGCAGTACTTC.